These 27 T cell receptor beta chains were sequenced from one sample in a study of cytotoxic CD8 clonotypes in ibrutinib-treated CLL. Produced via immunoSEQ multiplex PCR; TCRdb's table is partial and in-frame only. The sample carries 150,000 to 200,000 clones, 81% recorded once. The sequences come from PBMCs, collected after 12 months of ibrutinib treatment. These receptor sequences come from a human donor with chronic lymphocytic leukemia.

This clone was found a few times. The J gene is TRBJ2-1, the V gene TRBV2; 8 nucleotides align to TRBD2. V lost 7 bases to trimming and J lost 7 bases; unmatched junction nucleotides: 9. The CDR3 loop spans 14 amino acids. CDR1 is SNHLY, CDR2 FYNNEI, per germline. The DNA of the CDR3 is TGTGCCAGCATAGGGACTAGAGGGAGAAATGAGCAGTTCTTC. The encoded protein is CASIGTRGRNEQFF. The full variable domain, rest sourced from reference TRBV2 and TRBJ2-1, is EPEVTQTPSHQVTQMGQEVILRCVPISNHLYFYWYRQILGQKVEFLVSFYNNEISEKSEIFDDQFSVERPDGSNFTLKIRSTKLEDSAMYFCASIGTRGRNEQFFGPGTRLTVL.

In the case of this clone: This specimen includes other DNA sequences encoding the same CDR3. The chain links TRBV7-3 to TRBJ2-1; D unresolved. The CDR3 loop spans 13 amino acids. Germline CDR1 reads SGHTA; CDR2 reads FQGTGA. The V end lost 2 bases, the J end lost 5 bases, and 7 bases lay between the germline ends. The DNA for the CDR3 is TGTGCCAGCAGCTTAGGTCCGGACAATGAGCAGTTCTTC. This encodes CASSLGPDNEQFF.

The V and J genes are TRBV6-5 and TRBJ2-1, with TRBD2 as a possible D gene (5 bases). Trimming shortened V by 3 bases and J by 2 bases, and 11 bases separated the two germline ends. The CDR3 spans 15 residues. CDR1 MNHEY and CDR2 SVGAGI come from the germline V gene. CDR3 protein: CASSYPGKPYNEQFF. CDR3 bases: TGTGCCAGCAGTTATCCGGGGAAGCCCTACAATGAGCAGTTCTTC.

The chain has TRBV28 and TRBJ2-1; the D gene is possibly TRBD2 (5 bases). This CDR3 comprises 12 residues. The germline V and J ends were trimmed by 6 bases and 10 bases, with 13 bases remaining between them. Germline loops: CDR1 MDHEN, CDR2 SYDVKM. This CDR3 is CASRPPSGEQFF. CDR3 in DNA: TGTGCCAGCAGGCCACCCTCGGGGGAGCAGTTCTTC.

CDR3 region: CASSLAGLASPETQYF. The CDR3 DNA sequence: TGTGCCAGCAGTTTGGCGGGGCTAGCATCCCCAGAGACCCAGTACTTC. The chain uses TRBV7-6 and TRBJ2-5; TRBD2 might be the D (6 bases). The CDR3 is 16 amino acids. V shed 6 bases and J shed 4 bases, with 21 bases lying between them. From germline, CDR1 is SGHVS and CDR2 FNYEAQ.

The chain uses TRBV13 and TRBJ2-5; D is perhaps TRBD1 or TRBD2 (5 bases each). Trimming removed 5 bases from V and 3 bases from J, with 16 bases in between. The CDR3 sequence is 15 residues long. Germline CDR1 PRHDT, CDR2 FYEKMQ (reference sequence). This chain's CDR3 is CASSPQGPLKETQYF. CDR3 bases: TGTGCCAGCAGCCCCCAGGGACCTCTGAAAGAGACCCAGTACTTC.

J is TRBJ1-6 and V is TRBV4-1; TRBD1 matches at 9 bases. This CDR3 contains 19 residues. The trim removed 5 bases at V and 8 bases at J, leaving 19 bases unmatched. The V gene's germline CDR1 is MGHRA and CDR2 YSYEKL. The CDR3 loop reads CASSTKPQIGTGRDSPLHF. CDR3 nucleotides: TGCGCCAGCAGCACCAAGCCCCAAATTGGGACAGGGCGGGATTCACCCCTCCACTTT.

J is TRBJ2-5 and V is TRBV5-6; unclear D gene. The germline V gene encodes CDR1 SGHDT and CDR2 YYEEEE. V was shortened by 4 bases and J by 7 bases, with 11 bases between the two germline ends. CDR3 size: 12 residues. Here the CDR3 reads CASSTDQRTQYF. Written as DNA, the CDR3 is TGTGCCAGCAGCACCGACCAGAGGACCCAGTACTTC.

The chain couples TRBV19 to TRBJ2-3; D gene uncertain. Trimming removed 5 bases from V and 2 bases from J, with 14 bases in between. The CDR3 is 15 residues long. Germline CDR1 reads LNHDA; CDR2 reads SQIVND (reference sequence). In DNA, the CDR3 is TGTGCCAGTAGTCTGTTTTTCGGGTTCACAGATACGCAGTATTTT. This gives the protein CASSLFFGFTDTQYF.

V gene TRBV30 combines with J gene TRBJ1-6; no reliable D call. The CDR3 covers 15 residues. CDR1 GTSNPN and CDR2 SVGIG come from the germline V gene (reference sequence). The germline V and J ends were trimmed by 4 bases and 5 bases, with 15 bases remaining between them. The CDR3 protein is CAWILRGTDNSPLHF. The CDR3 bases are TGTGCCTGGATACTCCGGGGAACGGATAATTCACCCCTCCACTTT.

The V gene is TRBV2, the J gene TRBJ1-5; 11 bases line up with TRBD1. CDR3 length: 17 residues. With V trimmed by 4 bases and J by 2 bases, 7 bases remained unmatched. CDR1 is SNHLY, CDR2 FYNNEI, per germline. In DNA, the CDR3 is TGTGCCAGCAGTGTATTAGGACAGGGGGCTGGCAATCAGCCCCAGCATTTT. Translated, it gives CASSVLGQGAGNQPQHF. Using reference TRBV2 and TRBJ1-5 for the parts outside the CDR3, the full variable domain is EPEVTQTPSHQVTQMGQEVILRCVPISNHLYFYWYRQILGQKVEFLVSFYNNEISEKSEIFDDQFSVERPDGSNFTLKIRSTKLEDSAMYFCASSVLGQGAGNQPQHFGDGTRLSIL.

This chain connects TRBV7-9 to TRBJ2-2; D not certain. CDR1 SEHNR and CDR2 FQNEAQ come from the germline V gene (reference sequence). V lost 3 bases, J lost 0 bases, and 8 bases lay in between. The CDR3 sequence is 15 residues long. CDR3 residues: CASSFDTPNTGELFF. The CDR3 coding sequence is TGTGCCAGCAGCTTCGATACACCGAACACCGGGGAGCTGTTTTTT.

This clone turned up a few times. J is TRBJ1-5 and V is TRBV7-2; 9 bases agree with TRBD1. The CDR3 runs to 15 residues. The V segment lost 4 bases and the J segment 5 bases; nucleotides outside the gene matches: 6. CDR1 and CDR2 (germline): SGHTA, FQGNSA. CDR3 nucleotide sequence: TGTGCCAGCAGCTCATGGACAGGGGCCCATCAGCCCCAGCATTTT. Its protein product is CASSSWTGAHQPQHF.

CDR3 in amino acids: CSVKQFPIEKLFF. The DNA for the CDR3 is TGCAGCGTCAAACAGTTCCCTATTGAAAAACTGTTTTTT. The chain joins TRBV29-1 to TRBJ1-4; D gene unclear. Germline V gene lookup returns CDR1 SQVTM and CDR2 ANQGSEA. The CDR3 has 13 amino acids. The germline V and J ends were trimmed by 6 bases and 7 bases, with 15 bases remaining between them.

The gene calls are TRBV6-1 and TRBJ1-4; 8 bases fit TRBD1. V shed 4 bases, J shed 7 bases, and the junction held 5 bases outside the gene matches. Germline CDR1 and CDR2: MNHNS and SASEGT. The CDR3 is made up of 14 amino acids. The CDR3 region has the DNA TGTGCCAGCAGTGCGACAGGGGCGCGTGAAAAACTGTTTTTT. Its protein product is CASSATGAREKLFF.

V is TRBV9 and J is TRBJ1-3, with D hard to call. V lost 3 bases and J 7 bases, leaving 17 bases between the germline ends. The length of the CDR3 is 15 residues. Looked up from germline, CDR1 is SGDLS and CDR2 is YYNGEE. The DNA of the CDR3 is TGTGCCAGCAGCGCTGAAGTGGCGTCGAGGAACACCATATATTTT. Translating gives CASSAEVASRNTIYF.

The rearrangement uses TRBV6-5 and TRBJ1-1, with TRBD1 identical over 7 bases. Germline CDR1 MNHEY, CDR2 SVGAGI. V shed 0 bases and J 5 bases; nucleotides not matched to a gene: 6. There are 15 residues in the CDR3. DNA of the CDR3: TGTGCCAGCAGTTACTCGGTCCAGGGGGGGACTGAAGCTTTCTTT. It translates to CASSYSVQGGTEAFF.

The chain recombines TRBV6-5 with TRBJ1-4; D is possibly TRBD1 (5 bases). Germline V lookup: CDR1 MNHEY, CDR2 SVGAGI. The V end was cut by 6 bases, the J end by 6 bases, with 11 bases between. The CDR3 extends over 13 amino acids. CDR3 sequence reads: CASSRPGDEKLFF. The CDR3 DNA is TGTGCCAGCAGCAGACCGGGGGATGAAAAACTGTTTTTT.

The sample holds many counts of this clone. This chain connects TRBV7-3 to TRBJ2-7; D gene uncertain. V was clipped by 3 bases and J by 2 bases, with 11 bases between them. CDR1 is SGHTA, CDR2 FQGTGA, per germline. The CDR3 spans 14 residues. As DNA, the CDR3 is TGTGCCAGCAGCTTGGGGAAGCCCCCCTACGAGCAGTACTTC. Its translation: CASSLGKPPYEQYF. Filled out from reference TRBV7-3 and TRBJ2-7, the complete variable domain reads GAGVSQTPSNKVTEKGKYVELRCDPISGHTALYWYRQSLGQGPEFLIYFQGTGAADDSGLPNDRFFAVRPEGSVSTLKIQRTERGDSAVYLCASSLGKPPYEQYFGPGTRLTVT.

The chain uses TRBV30 and TRBJ2-1, with 9 bases fitting TRBD2. The CDR3 spans 16 residues. With V trimmed by 0 bases and J by 6 bases, 9 bases remained unmatched. Per the germline V gene, CDR1 is GTSNPN and CDR2 is SVGIG (reference sequence). This CDR3 reads CAWSVSGGGAVNEQFF. The DNA for the CDR3 is TGTGCCTGGAGTGTATCTGGCGGGGGGGCCGTCAATGAGCAGTTCTTC.

The table lists this clone with a count of one. The V gene is TRBV7-9, the J gene TRBJ2-5; 9 nucleotides align to TRBD1. This CDR3 region has 15 residues. Per the germline V gene, CDR1 is SEHNR and CDR2 is FQNEAQ (reference sequence). The V and J ends lost 4 bases and 4 bases, in that order; junction bases with no gene match: 7. CDR3 nucleotides: TGTGCCAGCAGCTACGGGGACAGGGAGGGAGAGACCCAGTACTTC. This sequence encodes CASSYGDREGETQYF. Based on the CDR3 plus reference TRBV7-9 and TRBJ2-5, the full variable domain is DTGVSQNPRHKITKRGQNVTFRCDPISEHNRLYWYRQTLGQGPEFLTYFQNEAQLEKSRLLSDRFSAERPKGSFSTLEIQRTEQGDSAMYLCASSYGDREGETQYFGPGTRLLVL.

The chain combines TRBV30 with TRBJ1-4; no firm D call. CDR1 and CDR2 (germline): GTSNPN, SVGIG (reference sequence). CDR3 length equals 17 residues. V lost 1 base to trimming and J lost 0 bases, with 15 bases between them. CDR3 in amino acids: CAWSGGYFRATNEKLFF. The CDR3 bases are TGTGCCTGGAGTGGAGGGTATTTTAGGGCAACTAATGAAAAACTGTTTTTT.

The J gene is TRBJ2-1, the V gene TRBV28; 10 positions agree with TRBD2. V lost 8 bases to trimming and J lost 5 bases; unmatched junction nucleotides: 9. CDR1 is MDHEN, CDR2 SYDVKM, per germline. CDR3 length: 15 amino acids. CDR3 sequence reads: CASYGSGRAHNEQFF. CDR3 DNA: TGTGCCAGCTACGGGAGCGGGAGGGCCCACAATGAGCAGTTCTTC.

This chain uses TRBV5-1 with TRBJ2-2, with D uncertain. From germline, CDR1 is SGHRS and CDR2 YFSETQ. CDR3 length equals 15 residues. V was pared by 8 bases and J by 0 bases, with 14 bases between. CDR3 nucleotide sequence: TGCGCCAGTAGGTCCCCCGGTACGAACACCGGGGAGCTGTTTTTT. Translated: CASRSPGTNTGELFF.

This rearrangement joins TRBV7-2 to TRBJ2-5; 9 nucleotides match TRBD2. Trimming removed 11 bases from V and 1 base from J; junction bases left unmatched: 11. The CDR3 length is 15 residues. Germline V CDR1 and CDR2: SGHTA, FQGNSA. The chain's CDR3 is CASGASGISQETQYF. CDR3 in DNA: TGTGCCTCCGGGGCTAGCGGGATTTCCCAAGAGACCCAGTACTTC.

The chain links TRBV30 to TRBJ2-3, with a tentative D call TRBD2 (5 bases). CDR3 size: 14 residues. Trimming pared 4 bases from V and 4 bases from J, leaving 15 bases between. Germline V gene sequence: CDR1 GTSNPN, CDR2 SVGIG (reference sequence). DNA of the CDR3: TGTGCCTGGAAGGACTCCCTTTGGGCAGATACGCAGTATTTT. Encoded protein: CAWKDSLWADTQYF.

The chain carries TRBV4-2 and TRBJ2-3; possibly TRBD1 or TRBD2 for D (6 bases each). Germline V gene lookup returns CDR1 LGHNA and CDR2 YNFKEQ. The CDR3 is made up of 15 amino acids. Trimming left V 1 base short and J 6 bases short, with 14 bases between. The CDR3 coding sequence is TGTGCCAGCAGCCAAGCCCAGCGGAGGGGGGATACGCAGTATTTT. It yields the protein CASSQAQRRGDTQYF.